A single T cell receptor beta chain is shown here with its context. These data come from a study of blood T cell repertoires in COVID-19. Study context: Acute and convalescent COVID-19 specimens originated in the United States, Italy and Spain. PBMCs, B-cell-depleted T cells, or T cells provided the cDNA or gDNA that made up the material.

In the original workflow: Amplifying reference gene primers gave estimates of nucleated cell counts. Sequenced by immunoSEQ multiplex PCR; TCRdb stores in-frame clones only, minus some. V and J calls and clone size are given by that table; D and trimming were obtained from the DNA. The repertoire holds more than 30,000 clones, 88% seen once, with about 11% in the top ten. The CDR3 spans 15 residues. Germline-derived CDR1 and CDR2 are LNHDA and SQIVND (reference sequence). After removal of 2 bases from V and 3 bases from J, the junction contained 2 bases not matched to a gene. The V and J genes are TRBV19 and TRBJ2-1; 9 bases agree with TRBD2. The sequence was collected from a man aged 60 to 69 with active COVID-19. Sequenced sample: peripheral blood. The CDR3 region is CASSISGRYYNEQFF. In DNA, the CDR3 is TGTGCCAGTAGTATAAGCGGGAGGTACTACAATGAGCAGTTCTTC.